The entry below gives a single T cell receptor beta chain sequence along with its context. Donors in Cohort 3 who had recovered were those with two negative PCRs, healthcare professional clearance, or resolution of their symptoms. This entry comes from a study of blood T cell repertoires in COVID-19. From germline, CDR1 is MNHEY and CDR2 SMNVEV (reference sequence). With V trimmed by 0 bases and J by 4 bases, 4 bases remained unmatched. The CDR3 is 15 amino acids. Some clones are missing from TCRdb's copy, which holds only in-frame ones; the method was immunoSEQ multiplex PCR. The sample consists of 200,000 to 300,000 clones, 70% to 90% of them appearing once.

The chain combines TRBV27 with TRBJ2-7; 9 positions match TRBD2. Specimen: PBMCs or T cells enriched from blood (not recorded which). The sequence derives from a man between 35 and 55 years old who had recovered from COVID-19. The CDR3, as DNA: TGTGCCAGCAGTTTATCTAGCGGGAGAAGATACGAGCAGTACTTC. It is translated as CASSLSSGRRYEQYF.